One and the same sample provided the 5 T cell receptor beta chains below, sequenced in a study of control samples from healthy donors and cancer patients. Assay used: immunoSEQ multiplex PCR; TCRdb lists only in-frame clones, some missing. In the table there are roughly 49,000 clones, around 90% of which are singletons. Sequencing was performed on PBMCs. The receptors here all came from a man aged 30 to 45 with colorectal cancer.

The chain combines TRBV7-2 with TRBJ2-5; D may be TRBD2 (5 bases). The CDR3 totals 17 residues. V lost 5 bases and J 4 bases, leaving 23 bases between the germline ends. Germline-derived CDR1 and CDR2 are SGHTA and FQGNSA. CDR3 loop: CASSGREGSSGPETQYF. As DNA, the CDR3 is TGTGCCAGCAGCGGCCGTGAGGGTAGCTCGGGCCCAGAGACCCAGTACTTC.

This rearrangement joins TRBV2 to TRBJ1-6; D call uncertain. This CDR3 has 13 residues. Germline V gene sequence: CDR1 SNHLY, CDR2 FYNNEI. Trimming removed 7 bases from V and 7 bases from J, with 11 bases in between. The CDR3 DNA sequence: TGTGCCAGCATTCCGTCAAGAAATTCACCCCTCCACTTT. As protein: CASIPSRNSPLHF.

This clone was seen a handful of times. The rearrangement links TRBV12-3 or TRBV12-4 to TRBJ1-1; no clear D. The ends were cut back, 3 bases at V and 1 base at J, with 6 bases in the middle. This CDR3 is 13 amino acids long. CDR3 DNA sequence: TGTGCCAGCAGTTTGGGGAGGAACACTGAAGCTTTCTTT. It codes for CASSLGRNTEAFF.

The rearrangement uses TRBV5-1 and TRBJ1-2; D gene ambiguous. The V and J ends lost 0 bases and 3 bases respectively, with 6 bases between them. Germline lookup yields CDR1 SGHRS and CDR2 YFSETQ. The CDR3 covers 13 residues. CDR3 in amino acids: CASSLEADYGYTF. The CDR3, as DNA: TGCGCCAGCAGCTTGGAAGCGGACTATGGCTACACCTTC.

The CDR3 nucleotides are TGTGCCATCAGTGAGGCTACCCGGGGAAATGAGCAGTTCTTC. Its translation: CAISEATRGNEQFF. This chain connects TRBV10-3 to TRBJ2-1, with D possibly being TRBD2 (5 bases). V dropped 2 bases and J dropped 7 bases, with 12 bases sitting between them. The CDR3 has 14 residues. Germline V lookup: CDR1 ENHRY, CDR2 SYGVKD.